A selection of T cell receptor beta chains follows, all from one sample in a study of cytomegalovirus exposure and HLA in healthy donors. Only in-frame clones appear in the TCRdb table, and some are missing; sequencing was by immunoSEQ multiplex PCR. The table lists some 98,000 clones, more than 75% of them singletons. Input material: PBMCs. The source of these receptors is a young man in good health and CMV-seropositive. Each CDR3 is given with its conserved first and last residue. The order of the fields is clone size, J gene, D gene, V gene, CDR3 DNA, CDR3 protein. D genes are given only for firm matches. The size entry is marked missing in some rows and otherwise reads once, few, many or a size class.

size: -
J: TRBJ2-5
D: -
V: TRBV10-2
DNA: TGCGCCAGCACTAGAGACAGGCAAGAGACCCAGTACTTC
CDR3: CASTRDRQETQYF

size: -
J: TRBJ2-7
D: TRBD1
V: TRBV19
DNA: TGTGCCAGTAGTGACCACAGGGGAGAGGGATCCTACGAGCAGTACTTC
CDR3: CASSDHRGEGSYEQYF

size: once
J: TRBJ2-2
D: TRBD1
V: TRBV5-1
DNA: TGCGCCAGCAGCTCGGACAGGGTTGGCACCGGGGAGCTGTTTTTT
CDR3: CASSSDRVGTGELFF

size: -
J: TRBJ2-1
D: TRBD2
V: TRBV28
DNA: TGTGCCAGCAGGGCCGGGGTAGCGGGAGCTTATGAGCAGTTCTTC
CDR3: CASRAGVAGAYEQFF

size: -
J: TRBJ2-3
D: TRBD1
V: TRBV4-3
DNA: TGCGCCAGCAGCTCCGGACAGGGCGCAGATACGCAGTATTTT
CDR3: CASSSGQGADTQYF

size: once
J: TRBJ2-2
D: TRBD2
V: TRBV6-1
DNA: TGTGCCAGCAGTGAAGAGGTCAACGGGGGGGCCTGGGAGCTGTTTTTT
CDR3: CASSEEVNGGAWELFF

size: once
J: TRBJ1-5
D: -
V: TRBV19
DNA: TGTGCCAGTAGTACAGGGGTCAGTCAGCCCCAGCATTTT
CDR3: CASSTGVSQPQHF

size: -
J: TRBJ1-3
D: -
V: TRBV6-1
DNA: TGTGCCAGCAGTGAAATGTTAAATTCTGGAAACACCATATATTTT
CDR3: CASSEMLNSGNTIYF

size: -
J: TRBJ2-5
D: -
V: TRBV21-1
DNA: TGTGCCAGCAGCAAGGGGCCCTCGGGCAAGACCCAAGAGACCCAGTACTTC
CDR3: CASSKGPSGKTQETQYF

size: -
J: TRBJ1-1
D: TRBD1
V: TRBV6-5
DNA: TGTGCCAGCACCAGACAGGGATTCACTGAAGCTTTCTTT
CDR3: CASTRQGFTEAFF

size: -
J: TRBJ2-1
D: TRBD2
V: TRBV6-4
DNA: TGTGCCAGCAGTGACAGCCAGCGGGAGTTACGTGAGCAGTTCTTC
CDR3: CASSDSQRELREQFF

size: -
J: TRBJ2-2
D: TRBD1
V: TRBV14
DNA: TGTGCCAGCAGCCAACCCGGGACAGGGATGGCCGGGGAGCTGTTTTTT
CDR3: CASSQPGTGMAGELFF

size: -
J: TRBJ2-2
D: TRBD1
V: TRBV5-1
DNA: TGCGCCAGCAGTTGGACAGGGCTGACCGGGGAGCTGTTTTTT
CDR3: CASSWTGLTGELFF